This T cell receptor beta chain was sequenced for a study of control samples from healthy donors and cancer patients (dated by TCRdb to about 2020). CDR1 and CDR2 are drawn from the germline V gene (reference sequence): SEHNR, FQNEAQ. V was cut back by 5 bases and J by 5 bases, leaving a gap of 10 bases between them. Spanning cysteine to phenylalanine, the CDR3 consists of 14 amino acids. Solely the CDR3 DNA is kept, with 42 bases framed from the first base. Worth noting for this clone: The antigen it recognizes is unknown. There are no base qualities to consult, and no much larger clone falls within one base.

Receptor amplification or capture employed the immunoSEQ multiplex PCR assay. TCRdb re-hosts the immuneACCESS table, in-frame sequences only. Its copies lack some clones; in the studies checked, an unresolved V gene accounts for under half of them, and the cause for the rest is not known. The sample has about 96,000 clones on record, approximately 95% of them singletons. Jointly, the top ten make up over 8% of the sample. The chain uses TRBV7-9 and TRBJ1-6; 5 matching bases give a weak D call of TRBD1. The sample comprised blood. This TCR was recovered from a man aged 18 to 30 in good health. The base sequence is TGTGCCAGCAGCCGGGAAGGGGATAATTCACCCCTCCACTTT. Its protein product is CASSREGDNSPLHF.